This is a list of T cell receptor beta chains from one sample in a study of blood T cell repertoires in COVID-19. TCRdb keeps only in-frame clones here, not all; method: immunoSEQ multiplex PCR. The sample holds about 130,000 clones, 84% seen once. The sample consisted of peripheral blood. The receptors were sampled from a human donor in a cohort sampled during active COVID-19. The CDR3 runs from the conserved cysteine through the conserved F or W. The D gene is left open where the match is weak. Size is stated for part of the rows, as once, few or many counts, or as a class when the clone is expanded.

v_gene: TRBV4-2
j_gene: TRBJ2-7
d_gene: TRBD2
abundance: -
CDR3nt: TGTGCCAGCAGCGAGCGGGGGTCGTACTACGAGCAGTACTTC
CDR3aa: CASSERGSYYEQYF

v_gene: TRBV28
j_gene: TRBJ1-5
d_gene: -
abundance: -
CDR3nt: TGTGCCAGCAGACTCGACAGGTACCAGCATTTT
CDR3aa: CASRLDRYQHF

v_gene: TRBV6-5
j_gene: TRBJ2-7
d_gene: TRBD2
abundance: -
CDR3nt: TGTGCCAGCAGTTACGGGGCGGGGGGGTCCTACGAGCAGTACTTC
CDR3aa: CASSYGAGGSYEQYF

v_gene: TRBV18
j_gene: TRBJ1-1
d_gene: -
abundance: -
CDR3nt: TGTGCCAGCTCACCTTTTTCGGGGGATGGTGAAGCTTTCTTT
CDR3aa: CASSPFSGDGEAFF

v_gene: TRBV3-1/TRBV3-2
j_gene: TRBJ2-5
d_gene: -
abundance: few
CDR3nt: TGTGCCAGCAGCCAAGGGAGTGTTGAGACCCAGTACTTC
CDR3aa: CASSQGSVETQYF

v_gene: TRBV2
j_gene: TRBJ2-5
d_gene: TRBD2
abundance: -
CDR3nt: TGTGCCAGCAGTCAAGAGCGGGGGCCTCTTCAAGAGACCCAGTACTTC
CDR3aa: CASSQERGPLQETQYF

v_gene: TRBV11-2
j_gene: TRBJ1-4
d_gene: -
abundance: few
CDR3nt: TGTGCCAGCAGCTTAGACCAGGTTTATAATGAAAAACTGTTTTTT
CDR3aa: CASSLDQVYNEKLFF

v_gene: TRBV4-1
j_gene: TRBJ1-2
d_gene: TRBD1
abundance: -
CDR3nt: TGCGCCAGCAGCCAAGATCGGGACAGTATATATGGCTACACCTTC
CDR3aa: CASSQDRDSIYGYTF

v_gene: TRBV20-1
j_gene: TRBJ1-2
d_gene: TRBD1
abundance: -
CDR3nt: TGCAGTGCTAGTAGCGTTTCGGGACAGATTATCTATGGCTACACCTTC
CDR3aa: CSASSVSGQIIYGYTF

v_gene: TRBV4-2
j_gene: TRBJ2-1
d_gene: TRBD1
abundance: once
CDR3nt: TGTGCCAGCAGCCAGGGGGACAGTCGTAATGAGCAGTTCTTC
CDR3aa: CASSQGDSRNEQFF

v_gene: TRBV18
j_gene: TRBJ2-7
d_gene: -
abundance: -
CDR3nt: TGTGCCAGCTCACCAGGCAGCTACGAGCAGTACTTC
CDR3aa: CASSPGSYEQYF

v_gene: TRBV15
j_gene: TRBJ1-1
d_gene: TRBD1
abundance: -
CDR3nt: TGTGCCACCAGCAGCGACAGGGGAATCACTGAAGCTTTCTTT
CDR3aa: CATSSDRGITEAFF

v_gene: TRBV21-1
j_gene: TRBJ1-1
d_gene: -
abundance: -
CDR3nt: TGTGCCAGCAGACTTCCACAGGGTGTAAAGGAGTGGAACACTGAAGCTTTCTTT
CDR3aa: CASRLPQGVKEWNTEAFF

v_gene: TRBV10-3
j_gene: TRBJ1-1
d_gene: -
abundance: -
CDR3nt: TGTGCCATCAGTCCACAGGGGAACACTGAAGCTTTCTTT
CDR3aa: CAISPQGNTEAFF

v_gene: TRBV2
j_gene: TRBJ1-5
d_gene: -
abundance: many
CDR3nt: TGTGCCAGCAAGGACAACATAGTCCAGCCCCAGCATTTT
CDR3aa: CASKDNIVQPQHF

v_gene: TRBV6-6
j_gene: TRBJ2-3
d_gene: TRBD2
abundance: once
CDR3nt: TGTGCCAGCAGACCCGGGACTAGGTGGGTGACGCAGTATTTT
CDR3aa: CASRPGTRWVTQYF

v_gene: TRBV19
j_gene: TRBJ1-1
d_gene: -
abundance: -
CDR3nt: TGTGCCAGTAGTTTCGGCGGCCGCTTAAACACTGAAGCTTTCTTT
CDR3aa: CASSFGGRLNTEAFF

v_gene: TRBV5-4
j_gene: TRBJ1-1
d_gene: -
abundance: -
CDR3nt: TGTGCCAGCAGTTCGGGACTTTCCGTAATGAACACTGAAGCTTTCTTT
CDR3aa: CASSSGLSVMNTEAFF

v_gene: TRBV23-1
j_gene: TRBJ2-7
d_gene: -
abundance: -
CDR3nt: TGCGCCAGCAGTCACCTGGCCTGCTACGAGCAGTACTTC
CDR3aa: CASSHLACYEQYF

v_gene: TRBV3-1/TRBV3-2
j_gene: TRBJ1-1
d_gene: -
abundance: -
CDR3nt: TGTGCCAGCAGCCAAGTCTTTTCGGGGAACACTGAAGCTTTCTTT
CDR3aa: CASSQVFSGNTEAFF

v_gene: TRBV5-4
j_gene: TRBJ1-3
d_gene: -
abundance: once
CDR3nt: TGTGCCAGCAGCAACAGGAGTGGAAACACCATATATTTT
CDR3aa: CASSNRSGNTIYF

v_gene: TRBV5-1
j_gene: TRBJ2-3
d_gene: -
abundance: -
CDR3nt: TGCGCCAGCAGAGCAACGCCAACCACAGATACGCAGTATTTT
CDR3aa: CASRATPTTDTQYF

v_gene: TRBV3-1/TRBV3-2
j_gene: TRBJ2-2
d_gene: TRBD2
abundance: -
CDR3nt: TGTGCCAGCAGCCAACCTAGCGGGGGGGCCGGGACCGGGGAGCTGTTTTTT
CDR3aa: CASSQPSGGAGTGELFF

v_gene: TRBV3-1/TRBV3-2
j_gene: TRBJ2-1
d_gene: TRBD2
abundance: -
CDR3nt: TGTGCCAGCAGCCAAGATACAGCGGGGGGCTCATACAATGAGCAGTTCTTC
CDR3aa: CASSQDTAGGSYNEQFF

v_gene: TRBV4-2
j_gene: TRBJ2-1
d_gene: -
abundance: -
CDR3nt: TGTGCCAGCAGCCAAGACCCCGGGGAGTACAATGAGCAGTTCTTC
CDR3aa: CASSQDPGEYNEQFF

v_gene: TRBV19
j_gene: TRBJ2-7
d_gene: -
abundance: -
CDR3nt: TGTGCCAGTAGCCAAGGACAGCCCTACGAGCAGTACTTC
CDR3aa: CASSQGQPYEQYF

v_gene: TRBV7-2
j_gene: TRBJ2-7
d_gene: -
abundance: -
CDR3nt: TGTGCCAGCAGCTTAGGTTCAGGGAACTACGAGCAGTACTTC
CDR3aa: CASSLGSGNYEQYF

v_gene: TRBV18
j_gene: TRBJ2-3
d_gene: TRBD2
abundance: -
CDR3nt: TGTGCCAGCTCCCAGAGGGAGGGACTAGCCCCAGATACGCAGTATTTT
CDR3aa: CASSQREGLAPDTQYF

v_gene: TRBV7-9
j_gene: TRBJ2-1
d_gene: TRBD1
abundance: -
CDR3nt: TGTGCCAGCAGCCCACAGGGGTTCGCCTACAATGAGCAGTTCTTC
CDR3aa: CASSPQGFAYNEQFF

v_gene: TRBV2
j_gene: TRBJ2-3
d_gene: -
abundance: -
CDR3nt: TGTGCCTCCTTACAGGGCCCGGGCCAACAGTATTTT
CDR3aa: CASLQGPGQQYF

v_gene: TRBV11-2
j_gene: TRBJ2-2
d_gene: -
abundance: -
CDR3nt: TGTGCCAGCAGCAGAGGGCCTACGAACACCGGGGAGCTGTTTTTT
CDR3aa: CASSRGPTNTGELFF

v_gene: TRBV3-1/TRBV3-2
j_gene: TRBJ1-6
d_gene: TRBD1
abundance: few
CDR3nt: TGTGCCAGCAGCAGACTTCGGACAGGGAATTCACCCCTCCACTTT
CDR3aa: CASSRLRTGNSPLHF

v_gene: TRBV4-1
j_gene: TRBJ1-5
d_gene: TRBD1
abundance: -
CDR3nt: TGCGCCAGCAGCCAGAACAGGGGGAATCAGCCCCAGCATTTT
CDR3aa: CASSQNRGNQPQHF

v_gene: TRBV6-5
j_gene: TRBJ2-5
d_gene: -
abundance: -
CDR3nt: TGTGCCAGCAGGTTGGGCGGGGGCTCGGAGACCCAGTACTTC
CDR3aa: CASRLGGGSETQYF

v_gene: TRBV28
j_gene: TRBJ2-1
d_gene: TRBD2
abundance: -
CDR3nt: TGTGCCAGCAGTTTCACCCGGGGGGGCCCCCATGAGCAGTTCTTC
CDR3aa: CASSFTRGGPHEQFF

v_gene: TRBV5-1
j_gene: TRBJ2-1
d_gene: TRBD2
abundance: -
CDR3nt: TGCGCCAGCAACGCCCTAGGGAGGGAGCGGGGGAGCTCCTACAATGAGCAGTTCTTC
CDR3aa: CASNALGRERGSSYNEQFF

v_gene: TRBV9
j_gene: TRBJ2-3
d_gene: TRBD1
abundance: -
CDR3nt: TGTGCCAGCAGCGGACCGGGACAGGTCACAGATACGCAGTATTTT
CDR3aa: CASSGPGQVTDTQYF

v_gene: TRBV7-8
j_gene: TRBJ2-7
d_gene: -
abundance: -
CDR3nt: TGTGCCAGCAGCCCATTTCGGGTTCCTGGGGCGAGGTACGAGCAGTACTTC
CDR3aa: CASSPFRVPGARYEQYF

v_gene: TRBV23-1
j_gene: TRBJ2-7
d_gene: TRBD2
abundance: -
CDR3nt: TGCGCCAGCAGTCGGACACTTGGGAGGGAGATAATCTCCTACGAGCAGTACTTC
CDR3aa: CASSRTLGREIISYEQYF

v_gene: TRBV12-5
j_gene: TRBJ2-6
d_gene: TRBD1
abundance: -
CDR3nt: TGTGCTAGTGGTTTGGTTCGGACAGGCGATGCTGTGTTCTCTGGGGCCAACGTCCTGACTTTC
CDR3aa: CASGLVRTGDAVFSGANVLTF